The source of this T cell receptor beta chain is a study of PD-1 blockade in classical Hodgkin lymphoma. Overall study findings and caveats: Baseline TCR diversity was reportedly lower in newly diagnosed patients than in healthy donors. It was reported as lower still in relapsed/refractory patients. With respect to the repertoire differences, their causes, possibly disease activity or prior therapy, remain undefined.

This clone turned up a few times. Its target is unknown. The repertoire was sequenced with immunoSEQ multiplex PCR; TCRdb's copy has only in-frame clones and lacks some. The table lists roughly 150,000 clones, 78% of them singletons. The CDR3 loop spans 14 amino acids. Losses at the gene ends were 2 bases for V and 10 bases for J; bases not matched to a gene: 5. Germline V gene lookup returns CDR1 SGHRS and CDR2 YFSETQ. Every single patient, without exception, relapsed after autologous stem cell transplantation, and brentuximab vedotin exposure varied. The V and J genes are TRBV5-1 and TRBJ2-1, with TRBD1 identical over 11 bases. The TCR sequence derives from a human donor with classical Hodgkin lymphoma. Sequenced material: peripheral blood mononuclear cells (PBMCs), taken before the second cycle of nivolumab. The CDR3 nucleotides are TGCGCCAGCAGCTTAGGACAGGGGGCCGGGGAGCAGTTCTTC. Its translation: CASSLGQGAGEQFF.